Listed below are T cell receptor beta chains from one sample, sequenced in a study of cytotoxic CD8 clonotypes in ibrutinib-treated CLL. Profiled with immunoSEQ multiplex PCR; TCRdb holds only in-frame clones, not every one. The sample consists of 200,000 to 250,000 clones, roughly 79% of them appearing once. Specimen: PBMCs, collected after 12 months of ibrutinib treatment. These receptors all stem from a human donor with chronic lymphocytic leukemia. CDR3s leave out the opening cysteine and the closing phenylalanine or tryptophan. Clone sizes are given selectively: once, few, many, or a class where the clone is expanded.

J gene: TRBJ2-1
clone size: NA
V gene: TRBV7-8
CDR3 protein: ASSDKASNEQF

J gene: TRBJ2-3
clone size: NA
V gene: TRBV10-3
CDR3 protein: AISEARGRGTDTQY

J gene: TRBJ2-7
clone size: NA
V gene: TRBV7-9
CDR3 protein: ASSPRRGWGYEQY

J gene: TRBJ2-7
clone size: NA
V gene: TRBV2
CDR3 protein: ASSGAGTASYEQY

J gene: TRBJ1-1
clone size: NA
V gene: TRBV10-3
CDR3 protein: AISGTGDTEAF

J gene: TRBJ2-3
clone size: NA
V gene: TRBV14
CDR3 protein: ASSWSGKDTQY

J gene: TRBJ2-7
clone size: NA
V gene: TRBV6-1
CDR3 protein: ASSSRDSRYEQH

J gene: TRBJ2-5
clone size: once
V gene: TRBV5-1
CDR3 protein: ASTPSVVYQETQY

J gene: TRBJ2-3
clone size: NA
V gene: TRBV7-8
CDR3 protein: ASSLVFLGEDTQY

J gene: TRBJ1-2
clone size: NA
V gene: TRBV5-8
CDR3 protein: ASSLAGAHGYT

J gene: TRBJ2-7
clone size: NA
V gene: TRBV25-1
CDR3 protein: ASSGRQVASYEQY

J gene: TRBJ2-7
clone size: NA
V gene: TRBV11-2
CDR3 protein: ASSQLSVQY

J gene: TRBJ2-7
clone size: few
V gene: TRBV5-1
CDR3 protein: ASSRTGAFSSYEQY

J gene: TRBJ2-5
clone size: once
V gene: TRBV30
CDR3 protein: AWSQGTQY

J gene: TRBJ1-2
clone size: once
V gene: TRBV30
CDR3 protein: AWRRTGGKFPNYGYT

J gene: TRBJ1-2
clone size: NA
V gene: TRBV6-4
CDR3 protein: ASSDSQGVFGYT

J gene: TRBJ1-5
clone size: NA
V gene: TRBV7-9
CDR3 protein: ASSLSGGQPQH

J gene: TRBJ2-4
clone size: NA
V gene: TRBV21-1
CDR3 protein: ASSRSGGQRRAKNIQY

J gene: TRBJ1-1
clone size: NA
V gene: TRBV7-9
CDR3 protein: ASSSPSTNTEAF

J gene: TRBJ2-7
clone size: NA
V gene: TRBV14
CDR3 protein: ASSQDRRHYEQY

J gene: TRBJ2-7
clone size: NA
V gene: TRBV19
CDR3 protein: ASSMGSYEQY

J gene: TRBJ2-7
clone size: NA
V gene: TRBV5-1
CDR3 protein: ASSPPRGGSYEQY

J gene: TRBJ1-2
clone size: NA
V gene: TRBV30
CDR3 protein: AWTVNYGYT

J gene: TRBJ2-2
clone size: NA
V gene: TRBV27
CDR3 protein: ASSPSSAKGRTGELF

J gene: TRBJ2-5
clone size: once
V gene: TRBV6-6
CDR3 protein: ASSGAGETQY

J gene: TRBJ2-5
clone size: few
V gene: TRBV5-6
CDR3 protein: ASSLPPGEETQY

J gene: TRBJ1-2
clone size: NA
V gene: TRBV5-1
CDR3 protein: ASSLYRGQGTNYGYT

J gene: TRBJ1-5
clone size: NA
V gene: TRBV7-8
CDR3 protein: ASTQVGNQPQH

J gene: TRBJ1-2
clone size: NA
V gene: TRBV11-2
CDR3 protein: ASSLWISGGYGYT

J gene: TRBJ2-7
clone size: NA
V gene: TRBV27
CDR3 protein: ASSSGFYEQY

J gene: TRBJ1-4
clone size: NA
V gene: TRBV20-1
CDR3 protein: SASPGEKLF

J gene: TRBJ1-2
clone size: NA
V gene: TRBV27
CDR3 protein: ASKPRGFLYGYT

J gene: TRBJ2-7
clone size: NA
V gene: TRBV10-3
CDR3 protein: AISESRAVTYEQY

J gene: TRBJ1-5
clone size: NA
V gene: TRBV15
CDR3 protein: ATSRTDINQPQH

J gene: TRBJ2-3
clone size: NA
V gene: TRBV5-1
CDR3 protein: ASRGQGGDTQY

J gene: TRBJ2-7
clone size: NA
V gene: TRBV7-3
CDR3 protein: ASSLGEHYEQY

J gene: TRBJ1-2
clone size: NA
V gene: TRBV18
CDR3 protein: ASSPPVRVYT

J gene: TRBJ2-1
clone size: NA
V gene: TRBV5-1
CDR3 protein: ASSLTGSYNEQF

J gene: TRBJ2-1
clone size: once
V gene: TRBV4-2
CDR3 protein: ASSQGGGEQF

J gene: TRBJ2-7
clone size: NA
V gene: TRBV18
CDR3 protein: ASSQPGTDTYEQY

J gene: TRBJ1-1
clone size: few
V gene: TRBV29-1
CDR3 protein: SVARWMNTEAF

J gene: TRBJ2-2
clone size: few
V gene: TRBV18
CDR3 protein: ASSPPNRAGELF

J gene: TRBJ2-5
clone size: NA
V gene: TRBV9
CDR3 protein: ASSGDAETQY

J gene: TRBJ2-1
clone size: NA
V gene: TRBV7-9
CDR3 protein: ASTQDRDYNEQF

J gene: TRBJ2-1
clone size: few
V gene: TRBV27
CDR3 protein: ASSLTGPGNEQF

J gene: TRBJ2-3
clone size: NA
V gene: TRBV5-1
CDR3 protein: ASSLRLAYDTQY

J gene: TRBJ2-7
clone size: NA
V gene: TRBV6-6
CDR3 protein: ASSYSSVAEQY

J gene: TRBJ2-1
clone size: NA
V gene: TRBV21-1
CDR3 protein: ASSAHFPDLGLNEQF

J gene: TRBJ1-5
clone size: NA
V gene: TRBV6-1
CDR3 protein: ASSELWSRGSGYSNQPQH

J gene: TRBJ1-4
clone size: NA
V gene: TRBV25-1
CDR3 protein: ASQRGLNEKLF

J gene: TRBJ2-5
clone size: NA
V gene: TRBV5-4
CDR3 protein: ASSLPSGGLSTQY

J gene: TRBJ2-5
clone size: NA
V gene: TRBV29-1
CDR3 protein: SVEGGTGEETQY

J gene: TRBJ1-1
clone size: NA
V gene: TRBV4-1
CDR3 protein: ASSQEVTVNTEAF

J gene: TRBJ2-5
clone size: NA
V gene: TRBV19
CDR3 protein: ASSISQLAGGQETQY

J gene: TRBJ2-3
clone size: NA
V gene: TRBV7-9
CDR3 protein: ASSISVSTDTQY